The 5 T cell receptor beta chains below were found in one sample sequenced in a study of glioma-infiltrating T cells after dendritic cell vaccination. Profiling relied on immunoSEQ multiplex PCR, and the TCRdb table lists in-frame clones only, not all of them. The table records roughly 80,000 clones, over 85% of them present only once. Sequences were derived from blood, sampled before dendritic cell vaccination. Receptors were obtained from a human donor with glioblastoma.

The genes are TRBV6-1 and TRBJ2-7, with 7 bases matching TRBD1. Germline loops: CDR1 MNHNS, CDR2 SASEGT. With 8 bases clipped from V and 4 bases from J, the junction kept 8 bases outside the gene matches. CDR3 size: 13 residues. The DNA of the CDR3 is TGTGCCAGCCGAGGGACAGTATCGTACGAGCAGTACTTC. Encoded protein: CASRGTVSYEQYF.

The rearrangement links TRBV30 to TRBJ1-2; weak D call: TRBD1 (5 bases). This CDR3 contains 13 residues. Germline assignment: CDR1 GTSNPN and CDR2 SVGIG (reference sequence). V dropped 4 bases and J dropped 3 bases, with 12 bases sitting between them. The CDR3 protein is CAWTPGRDYGYTF. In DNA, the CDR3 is TGTGCCTGGACCCCTGGCAGGGACTATGGCTACACCTTC.

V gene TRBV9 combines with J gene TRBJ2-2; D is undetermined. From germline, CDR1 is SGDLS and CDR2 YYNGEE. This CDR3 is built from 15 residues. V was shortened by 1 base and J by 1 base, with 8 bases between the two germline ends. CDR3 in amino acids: CASSVLRENTGELFF. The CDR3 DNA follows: TGTGCCAGCAGCGTATTAAGAGAGAACACCGGGGAGCTGTTTTTT.

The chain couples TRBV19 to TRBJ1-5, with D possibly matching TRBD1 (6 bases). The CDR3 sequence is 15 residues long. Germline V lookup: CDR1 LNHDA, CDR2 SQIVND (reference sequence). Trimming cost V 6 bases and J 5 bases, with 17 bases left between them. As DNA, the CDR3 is TGTGCCAGTAGCACTACAGGGTATTTCCATCAGCCCCAGCATTTT. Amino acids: CASSTTGYFHQPQHF.

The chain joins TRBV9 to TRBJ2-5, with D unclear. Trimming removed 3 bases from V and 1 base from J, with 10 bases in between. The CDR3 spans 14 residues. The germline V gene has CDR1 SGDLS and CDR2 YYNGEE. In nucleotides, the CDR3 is TGTGCCAGCAGCGCCCGACACTTCCAAGAGACCCAGTACTTC. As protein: CASSARHFQETQYF.